The clone carrying this TCR beta chain has at least ten counts. Roughly 9.1 ml of fresh peripheral blood supplied the PBMCs. The data originate from a study of T cells in Graves' hyperthyroidism and ophthalmopathy. Study in general: Sampling of peripheral blood happened at initial diagnosis, prior to any treatment.

The CDR3 regions of TCR beta were amplified from RNA transcripts. The HTBI primer set drove a first-round RT-PCR of the TCR CDR3. TCRdb processed the multiplex PCR reads anew with MiXCR; each CDR3 protein has one entry. The repertoire includes some 720,000 distinct CDR3 sequences, about a sixth of them detected once, and over 7.5% sits in the top ten. The receptor's source is a man between 18 and 29 years old with Graves' hyperthyroidism. The sequencing sample was made of blood.

The CDR3 DNA reads TGCAGTGCTAGAGCCGGGACTAGCGGGAGGCTCTACACCTACGAGCAGTACTTC. Its protein product is CSARAGTSGRLYTYEQYF. The V gene is TRBV20-1, the J gene TRBJ2-7; TRBD2 agrees at 15 bases. This CDR3 region has 18 residues. The V and J ends lost 1 base and 2 bases, in that order; junction bases with no gene match: 9. In germline, CDR1 is DFQATT, CDR2 SNEGSKA (reference sequence).